This T cell receptor beta chain was obtained from a study of CD8 T cells in Susac syndrome. Random-hexamer reverse transcription was applied to roughly 0.5 to 1 ug RNA. The TCR beta CDR3 was amplified by immunoSEQ multiplex PCR across 54 Vbeta, 13 Jbeta. MiXCR, run by TCRdb on the immunoSEQ multiplex PCR reads, gives a single entry per CDR3 protein. The profile shows some 97,000 distinct CDR3 sequences, around 96% of them singletons. The TEMRA cells underwent FACS enrichment, while the CD8+ and CD4+ T cells underwent negative isolation. Material for sequencing was CD8+ T cells from PBMCs. This clonotype originated in a human donor with Susac syndrome.

The CDR3 protein is CSVEPPNSNYGYTF. The DNA for the CDR3 is TGCAGCGTTGAGCCCCCCAATTCTAACTATGGCTACACCTTC. The chain is built from TRBV29-1 and TRBJ1-2; D gene uncertain. Germline V gene lookup returns CDR1 SQVTM and CDR2 ANQGSEA. The CDR3 extends over 14 amino acids. V was cut by 3 bases and J by 0 bases, with 11 bases left in between.